This TCR beta chain is drawn from a study of cytomegalovirus exposure and HLA in healthy donors. Study background: From donors who were HLA-typed, an early data release held around 80 million unique TCRs.

Study-wide results and caveats: Immune exposure data for these donors was limited to CMV serostatus. Accurate predictions that matched the HLA-A and HLA-B alleles of most subjects were reportedly made from TCR beta sequences.

A multiplex PCR was run with 60 Vbeta primers and 13 Jbeta primers. In the original processing: An analysis performed later counted 60 million to 90 million unique TCR beta chains (approximately 10 million of them shared). TCRdb's copy holds only in-frame clones and misses some; the assay was immunoSEQ multiplex PCR. V and J calls and clone size come straight from that table; D and trimming were deduced from the DNA. The table includes 150,000 or so clones, around four fifths detected once. J was trimmed by 8 bases and V by 3 bases; bases with no gene match: 4. This CDR3 spans 14 amino acids. Per the germline V gene, CDR1 is SGHKS and CDR2 is YYEKEE (reference sequence). As regards this clone: Its antigen is unknown.

The sequencing sample was made of PBMCs. The chain combines TRBV5-5 with TRBJ1-6; 8 bases map to TRBD1. The receptor was isolated from a man between 50 and 59 years old in good health and CMV-seropositive. CDR3 loop: CASSSDRVYSPLHF. The CDR3 DNA sequence: TGTGCCAGCAGCTCGGACAGGGTTTATTCACCCCTCCACTTT. Drawing the rest from reference TRBV5-5 and TRBJ1-6, the complete variable domain is DAGVTQSPTHLIKTRGQQVTLRCSPISGHKSVSWYQQVLGQGPQFIFQYYEKEERGRGNFPDRFSARQFPNYSSELNVNALLLGDSALYLCASSSDRVYSPLHFGNGTRLTVT.